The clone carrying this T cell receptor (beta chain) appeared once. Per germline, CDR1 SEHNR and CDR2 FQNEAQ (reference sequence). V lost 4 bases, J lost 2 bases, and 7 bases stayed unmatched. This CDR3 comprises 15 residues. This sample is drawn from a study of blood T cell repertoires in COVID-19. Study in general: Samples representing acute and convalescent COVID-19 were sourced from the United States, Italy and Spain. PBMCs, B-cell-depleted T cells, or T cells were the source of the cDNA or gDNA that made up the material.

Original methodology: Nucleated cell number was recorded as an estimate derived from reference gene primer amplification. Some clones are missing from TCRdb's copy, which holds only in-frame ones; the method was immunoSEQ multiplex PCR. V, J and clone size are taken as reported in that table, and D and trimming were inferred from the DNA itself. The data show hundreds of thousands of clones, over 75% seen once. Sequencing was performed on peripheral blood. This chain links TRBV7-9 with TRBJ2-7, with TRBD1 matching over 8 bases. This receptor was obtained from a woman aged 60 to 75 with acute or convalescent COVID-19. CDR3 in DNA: TGTGCCAGCAGCTCGATAAGGGGACAGGCCTACGAGCAGTACTTC. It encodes CASSSIRGQAYEQYF.